This T cell receptor (beta chain) originates from a study of T cell repertoires in cytomegalovirus infection (dated by TCRdb to between 2017 and 2020). Regarding the study in general: Donor HLA type was relevant to the analysis, as public TCR beta signatures indicated carriage of CMV infection together with the matching HLA type.

Sequencing was carried out with an Illumina HiSeq 1500. In TCRdb, the public reads were trimmed at Q25 with fastp and aligned with MiXCR, with productive beta chains retained. Each entry merges the rows of one CDR3 protein and shows their most common DNA and genes. The sample records around 530,000 distinct CDR3 sequences, 26% of which are singletons. The top ten hold less than 15% of the sample. Overall study results and their limits: Carriers of CMV infection plus the relevant HLA type were discriminated by the cumulative frequency of public TCR beta family members in the study cohort and in an independent roughly 400-donor cohort. The ex vivo response was dominated by HLA-C-restricted CMV-specific TCR beta clonotypes, which also provided the single most frequent clonotype in two of eight donors.

This clonotype was detected only a few times. Its antigen target is currently unknown. No much larger clone is present one base from it, and per-base qualities are unavailable. The receptor was isolated from a human donor in good health (CMV status not recorded). Some clones in this sample may be carry-over from other donors' samples. Specimen: PBMCs.

The DNA sequence follows: TGTGCCAGCAGCTCCCCCCCAGGGGATGAGCAGTTCTTC. It codes for CASSSPPGDEQFF. The chain was built from TRBV12-3 or TRBV12-4 and TRBJ2-1, with TRBD1 tentatively as D gene (6 bases match). CDR3 length: 13 amino acids, cysteine to phenylalanine. Only CDR3 DNA is held: 39 bases, read in frame from base 1. V is shortened by 6 bases, J by 8 bases, and the region joining them spans 14 bases.